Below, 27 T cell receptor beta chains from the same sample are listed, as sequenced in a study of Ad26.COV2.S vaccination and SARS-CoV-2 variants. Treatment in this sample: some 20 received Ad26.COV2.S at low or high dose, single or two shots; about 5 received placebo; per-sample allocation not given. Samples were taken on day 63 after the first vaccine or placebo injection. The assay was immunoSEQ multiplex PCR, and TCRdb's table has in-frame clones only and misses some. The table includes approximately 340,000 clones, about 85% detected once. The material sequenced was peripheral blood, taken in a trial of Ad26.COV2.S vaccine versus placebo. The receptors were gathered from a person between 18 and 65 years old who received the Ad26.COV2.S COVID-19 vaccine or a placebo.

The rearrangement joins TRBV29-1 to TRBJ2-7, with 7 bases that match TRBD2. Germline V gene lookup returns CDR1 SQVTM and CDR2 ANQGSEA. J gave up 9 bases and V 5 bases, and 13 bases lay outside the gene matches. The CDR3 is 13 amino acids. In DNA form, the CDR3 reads TGCAGCGTTAAATATTGGGACCGACTAGCGCAGTACTTC. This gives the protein CSVKYWDRLAQYF.

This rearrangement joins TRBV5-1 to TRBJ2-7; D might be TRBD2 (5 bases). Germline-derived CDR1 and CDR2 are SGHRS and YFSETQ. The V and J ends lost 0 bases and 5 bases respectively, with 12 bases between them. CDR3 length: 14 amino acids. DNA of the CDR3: TGCGCCAGCAGCTTGGTTGCAGGAGGCCACGAGCAGTACTTC. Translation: CASSLVAGGHEQYF. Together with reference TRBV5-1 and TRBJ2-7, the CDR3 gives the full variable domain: KAGVTQTPRYLIKTRGQQVTLSCSPISGHRSVSWYQQTPGQGLQFLFEYFSETQRNKGNFPGRFSGRQFSNSRSEMNVSTLELGDSALYLCASSLVAGGHEQYFGPGTRLTVT.

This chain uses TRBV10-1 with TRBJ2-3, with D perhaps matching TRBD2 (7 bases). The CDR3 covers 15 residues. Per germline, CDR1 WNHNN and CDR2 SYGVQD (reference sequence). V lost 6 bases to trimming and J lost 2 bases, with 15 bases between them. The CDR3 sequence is CASSTGTKDTDTQYF. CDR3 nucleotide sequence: TGCGCCAGCAGCACAGGGACTAAAGACACAGATACGCAGTATTTT.

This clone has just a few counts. Here the CDR3 reads CASSPGKTRGNYGYTF. The CDR3 DNA reads as TGTGCCAGCAGCCCAGGAAAAACCCGAGGGAACTATGGCTACACCTTC. The genes are TRBV27 and TRBJ1-2; D not certain. Germline CDR1 MNHEY, CDR2 SMNVEV (reference sequence). The length of the CDR3 is 16 residues. The V end lost 6 bases, the J end lost 2 bases, and 19 bases lay between the germline ends.

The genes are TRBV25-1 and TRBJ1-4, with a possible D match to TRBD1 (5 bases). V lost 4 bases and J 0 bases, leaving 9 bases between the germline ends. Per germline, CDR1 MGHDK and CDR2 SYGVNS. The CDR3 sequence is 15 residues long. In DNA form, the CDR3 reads TGTGCCAGCAGTGTGCAGGGCCCAACTAATGAAAAACTGTTTTTT. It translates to CASSVQGPTNEKLFF.

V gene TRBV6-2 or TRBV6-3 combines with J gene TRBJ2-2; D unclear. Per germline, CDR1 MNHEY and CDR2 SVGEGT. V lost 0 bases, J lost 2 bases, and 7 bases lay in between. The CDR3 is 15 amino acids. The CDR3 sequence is CASSYSPGNTGELFF. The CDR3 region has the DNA TGTGCCAGCAGTTACTCTCCGGGCAACACCGGGGAGCTGTTTTTT.

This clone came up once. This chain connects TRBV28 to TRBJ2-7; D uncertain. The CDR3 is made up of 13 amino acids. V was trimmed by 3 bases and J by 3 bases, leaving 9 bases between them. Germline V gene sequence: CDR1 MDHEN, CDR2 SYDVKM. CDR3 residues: CASSFARYYEQYF. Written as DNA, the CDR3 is TGTGCCAGCAGTTTCGCCCGTTACTACGAGCAGTACTTC. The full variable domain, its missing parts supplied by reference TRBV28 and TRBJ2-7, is DVKVTQSSRYLVKRTGEKVFLECVQDMDHENMFWYRQDPGLGLRLIYFSYDVKMKEKGDIPEGYSVSREKKERFSLILESASTNQTSMYLCASSFARYYEQYFGPGTRLTVT.

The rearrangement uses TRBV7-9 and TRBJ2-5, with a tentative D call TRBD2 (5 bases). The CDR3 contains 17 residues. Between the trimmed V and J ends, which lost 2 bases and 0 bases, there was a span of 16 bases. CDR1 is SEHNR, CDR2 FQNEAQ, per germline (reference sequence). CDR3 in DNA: TGTGCCAGCAGCTTACTCGGGGTCCCGGCGTACCAAGAGACCCAGTACTTC. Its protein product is CASSLLGVPAYQETQYF.

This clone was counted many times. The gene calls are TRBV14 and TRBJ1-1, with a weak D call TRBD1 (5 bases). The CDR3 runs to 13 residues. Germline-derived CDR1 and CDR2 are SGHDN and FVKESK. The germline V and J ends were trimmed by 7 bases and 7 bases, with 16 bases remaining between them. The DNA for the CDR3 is TGTGCCAGCAACCTAGGGGTGGGGAGTGAAGCTTTCTTT. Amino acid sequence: CASNLGVGSEAFF. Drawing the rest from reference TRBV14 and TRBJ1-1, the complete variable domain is EAGVTQFPSHSVIEKGQTVTLRCDPISGHDNLYWYRRVMGKEIKFLLHFVKESKQDESGMPNNRFLAERTGGTYSTLKVQPAELEDSGVYFCASNLGVGSEAFFGQGTRLTVV.

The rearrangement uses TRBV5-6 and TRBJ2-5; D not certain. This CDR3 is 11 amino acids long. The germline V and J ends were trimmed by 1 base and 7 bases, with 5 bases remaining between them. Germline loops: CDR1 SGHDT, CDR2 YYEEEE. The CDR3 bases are TGTGCCAGCAGCTTGTTTGCGACCCAGTACTTC. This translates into CASSLFATQYF.

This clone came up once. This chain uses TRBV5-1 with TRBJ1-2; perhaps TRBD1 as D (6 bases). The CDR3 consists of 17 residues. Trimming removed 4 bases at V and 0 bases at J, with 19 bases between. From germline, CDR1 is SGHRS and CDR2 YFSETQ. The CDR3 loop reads CASSLVGGPKSNYGYTF. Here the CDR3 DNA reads TGCGCCAGCAGCCTAGTGGGGGGCCCAAAGTCTAACTATGGCTACACCTTC.

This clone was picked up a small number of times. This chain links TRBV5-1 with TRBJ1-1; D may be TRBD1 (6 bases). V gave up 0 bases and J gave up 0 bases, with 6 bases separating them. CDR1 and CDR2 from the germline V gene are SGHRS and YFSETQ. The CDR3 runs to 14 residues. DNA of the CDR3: TGCGCCAGCAGCTTGGAGGGGGTGAACACTGAAGCTTTCTTT. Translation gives CASSLEGVNTEAFF.

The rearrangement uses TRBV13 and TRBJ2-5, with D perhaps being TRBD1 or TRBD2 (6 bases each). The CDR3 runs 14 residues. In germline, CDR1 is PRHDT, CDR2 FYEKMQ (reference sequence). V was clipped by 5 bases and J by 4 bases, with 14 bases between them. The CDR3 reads CASSPEGGGETQYF. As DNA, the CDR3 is TGTGCCAGCAGCCCCGAGGGGGGAGGAGAGACCCAGTACTTC.

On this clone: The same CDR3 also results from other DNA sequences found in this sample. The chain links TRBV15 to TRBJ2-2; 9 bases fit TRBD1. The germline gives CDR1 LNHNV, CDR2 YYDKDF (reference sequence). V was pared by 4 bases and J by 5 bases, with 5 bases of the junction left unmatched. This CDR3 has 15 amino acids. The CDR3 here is CATSIRQGGTGELFF. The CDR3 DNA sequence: TGTGCCACCAGCATCAGACAGGGGGGAACCGGGGAGCTGTTTTTT. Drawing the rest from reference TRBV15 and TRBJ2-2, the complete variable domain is DAMVIQNPRYQVTQFGKPVTLSCSQTLNHNVMYWYQQKSSQAPKLLFHYYDKDFNNEADTPDNFQSRRPNTSFCFLDIRSPGLGDTAMYLCATSIRQGGTGELFFGEGSRLTVL.

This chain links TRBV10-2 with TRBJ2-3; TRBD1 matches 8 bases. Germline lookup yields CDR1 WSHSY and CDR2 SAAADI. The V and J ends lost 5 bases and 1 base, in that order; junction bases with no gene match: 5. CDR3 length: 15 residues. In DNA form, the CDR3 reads TGCGCCAGCAGTTCTGCGACAGGGGGCACAGATACGCAGTATTTT. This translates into CASSSATGGTDTQYF.

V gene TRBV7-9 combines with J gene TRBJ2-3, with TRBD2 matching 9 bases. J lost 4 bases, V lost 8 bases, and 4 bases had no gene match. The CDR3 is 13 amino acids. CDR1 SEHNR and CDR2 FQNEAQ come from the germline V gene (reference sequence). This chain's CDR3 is CASGRLAADTQYF. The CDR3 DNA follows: TGTGCCAGCGGCCGACTAGCGGCAGATACGCAGTATTTT.

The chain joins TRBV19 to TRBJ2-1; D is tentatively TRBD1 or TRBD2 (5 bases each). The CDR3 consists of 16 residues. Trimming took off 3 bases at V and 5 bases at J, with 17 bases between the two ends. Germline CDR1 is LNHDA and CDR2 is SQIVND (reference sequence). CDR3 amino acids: CASSIYSGPPNNEQFF. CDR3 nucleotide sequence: TGTGCCAGTAGTATTTACTCGGGACCCCCGAACAATGAGCAGTTCTTC.

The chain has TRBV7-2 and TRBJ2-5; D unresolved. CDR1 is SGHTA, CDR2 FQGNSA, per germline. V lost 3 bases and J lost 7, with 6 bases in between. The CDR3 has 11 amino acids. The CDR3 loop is CASSLSGTQYF. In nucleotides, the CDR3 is TGTGCCAGCAGCTTGTCGGGGACCCAGTACTTC.

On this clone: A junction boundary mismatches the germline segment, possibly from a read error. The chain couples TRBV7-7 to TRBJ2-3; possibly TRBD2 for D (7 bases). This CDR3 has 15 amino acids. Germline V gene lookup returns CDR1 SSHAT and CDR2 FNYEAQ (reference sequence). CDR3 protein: CASSLGGRGGDTQYF. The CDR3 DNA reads TGTGCTAGCAGCTTAGGAGGAAGGGGGGGAGATACGCAGTATTTT. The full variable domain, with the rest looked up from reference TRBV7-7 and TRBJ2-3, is GAGVSQSPRYKVTKRGQDVTLRCDPISSHATLYWYQQALGQGPEFLTYFNYEAQPDKSGLPSDRFSAERPEGSISTLTIQRTEQRDSAMYRCASSLGGRGGDTQYFGPGTRLTVL.

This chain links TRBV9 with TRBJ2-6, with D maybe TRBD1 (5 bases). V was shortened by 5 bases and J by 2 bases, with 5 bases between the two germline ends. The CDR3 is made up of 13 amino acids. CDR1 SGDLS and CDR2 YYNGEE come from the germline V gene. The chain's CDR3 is CASRGAGANVLTF. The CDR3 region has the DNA TGTGCCAGCAGAGGGGCTGGGGCCAACGTCCTGACTTTC.

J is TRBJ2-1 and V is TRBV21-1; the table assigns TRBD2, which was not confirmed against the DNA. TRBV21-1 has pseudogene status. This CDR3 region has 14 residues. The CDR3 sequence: CASSNHGGPNEQFF. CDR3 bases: TGTGCCAGCAGCAACCATGGAGGCCCGAATGAGCAGTTCTTC.

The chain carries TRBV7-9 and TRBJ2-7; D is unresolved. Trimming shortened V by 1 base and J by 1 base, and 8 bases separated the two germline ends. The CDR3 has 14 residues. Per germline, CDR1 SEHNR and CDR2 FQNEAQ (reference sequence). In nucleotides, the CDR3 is TGTGCCAGCAGCTTAGGTGTAAGTTCCTACGAGCAGTACTTC. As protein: CASSLGVSSYEQYF. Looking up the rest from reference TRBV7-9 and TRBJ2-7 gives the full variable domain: DTGVSQNPRHKITKRGQNVTFRCDPISEHNRLYWYRQTLGQGPEFLTYFQNEAQLEKSRLLSDRFSAERPKGSFSTLEIQRTEQGDSAMYLCASSLGVSSYEQYFGPGTRLTVT.

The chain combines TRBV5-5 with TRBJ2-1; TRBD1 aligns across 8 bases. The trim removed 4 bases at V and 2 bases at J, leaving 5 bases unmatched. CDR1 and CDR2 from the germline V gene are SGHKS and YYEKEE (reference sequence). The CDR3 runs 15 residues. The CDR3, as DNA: TGTGCCAGCAGCACAGGACAGGGACCCTACAATGAGCAGTTCTTC. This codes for CASSTGQGPYNEQFF. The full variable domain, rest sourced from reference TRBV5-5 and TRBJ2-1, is DAGVTQSPTHLIKTRGQQVTLRCSPISGHKSVSWYQQVLGQGPQFIFQYYEKEERGRGNFPDRFSARQFPNYSSELNVNALLLGDSALYLCASSTGQGPYNEQFFGPGTRLTVL.

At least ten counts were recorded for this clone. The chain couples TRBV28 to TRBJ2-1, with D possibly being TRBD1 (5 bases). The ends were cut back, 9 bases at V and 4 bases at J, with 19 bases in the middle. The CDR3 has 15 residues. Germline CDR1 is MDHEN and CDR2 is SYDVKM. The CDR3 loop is CASSTEGQGYNEQFF. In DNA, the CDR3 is TGTGCCAGTTCTACCGAAGGGCAGGGTTACAATGAGCAGTTCTTC.

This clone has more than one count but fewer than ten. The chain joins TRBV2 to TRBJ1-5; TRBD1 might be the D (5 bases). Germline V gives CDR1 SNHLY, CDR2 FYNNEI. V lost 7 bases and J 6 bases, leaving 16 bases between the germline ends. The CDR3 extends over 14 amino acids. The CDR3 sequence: CASNLRGGGQPQHF. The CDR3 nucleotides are TGTGCCAGCAATCTTAGGGGTGGGGGTCAGCCCCAGCATTTT.

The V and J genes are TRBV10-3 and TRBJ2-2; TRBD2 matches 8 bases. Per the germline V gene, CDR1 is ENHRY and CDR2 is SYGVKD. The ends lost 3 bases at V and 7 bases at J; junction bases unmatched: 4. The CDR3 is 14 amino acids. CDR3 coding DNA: TGTGCCATCAGTGATGGGACTAGTGTCGGGGAGCTGTTTTTT. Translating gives CAISDGTSVGELFF.

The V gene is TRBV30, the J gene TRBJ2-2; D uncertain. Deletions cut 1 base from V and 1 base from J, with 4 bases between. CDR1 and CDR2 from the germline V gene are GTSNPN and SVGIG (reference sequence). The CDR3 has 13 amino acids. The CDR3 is CAWSGGNTGELFF. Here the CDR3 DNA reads TGTGCCTGGAGTGGGGGGAACACCGGGGAGCTGTTTTTT.